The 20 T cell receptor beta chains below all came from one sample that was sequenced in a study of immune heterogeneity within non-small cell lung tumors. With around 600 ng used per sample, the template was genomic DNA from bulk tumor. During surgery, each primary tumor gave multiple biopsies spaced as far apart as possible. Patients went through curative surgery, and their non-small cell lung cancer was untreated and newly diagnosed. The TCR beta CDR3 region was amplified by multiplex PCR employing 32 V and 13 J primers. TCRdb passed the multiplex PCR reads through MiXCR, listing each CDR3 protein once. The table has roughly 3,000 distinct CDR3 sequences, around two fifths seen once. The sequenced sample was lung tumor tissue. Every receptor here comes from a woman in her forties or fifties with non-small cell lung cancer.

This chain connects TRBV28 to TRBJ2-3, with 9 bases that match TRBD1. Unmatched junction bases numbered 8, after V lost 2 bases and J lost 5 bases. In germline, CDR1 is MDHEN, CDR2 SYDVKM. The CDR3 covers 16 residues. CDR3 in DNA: TGTGCCAGCAGTTTACCCGTACAGGGGGCTGGAGATACGCAGTATTTT. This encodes CASSLPVQGAGDTQYF.

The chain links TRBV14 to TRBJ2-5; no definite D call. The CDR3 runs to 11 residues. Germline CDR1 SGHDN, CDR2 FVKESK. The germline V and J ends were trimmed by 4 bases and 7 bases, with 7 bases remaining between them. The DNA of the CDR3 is TGTGCCAGCAGCCGCCTTTTGACCCAGTACTTC. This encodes CASSRLLTQYF.

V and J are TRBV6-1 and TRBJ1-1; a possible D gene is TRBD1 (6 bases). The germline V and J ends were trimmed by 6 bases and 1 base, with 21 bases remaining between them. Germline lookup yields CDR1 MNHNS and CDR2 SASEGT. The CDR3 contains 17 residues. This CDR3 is CASRTEVSTGKNTEAFF. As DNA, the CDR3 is TGTGCCAGCAGAACCGAAGTTTCGACAGGCAAGAACACTGAAGCTTTCTTT.

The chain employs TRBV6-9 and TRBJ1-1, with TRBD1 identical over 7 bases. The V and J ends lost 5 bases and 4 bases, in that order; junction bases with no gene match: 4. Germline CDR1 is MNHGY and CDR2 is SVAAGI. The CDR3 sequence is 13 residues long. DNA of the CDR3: TGTGCCAGCAGTAACAGGGGTTTCACTGAAGCTTTCTTT. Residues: CASSNRGFTEAFF.

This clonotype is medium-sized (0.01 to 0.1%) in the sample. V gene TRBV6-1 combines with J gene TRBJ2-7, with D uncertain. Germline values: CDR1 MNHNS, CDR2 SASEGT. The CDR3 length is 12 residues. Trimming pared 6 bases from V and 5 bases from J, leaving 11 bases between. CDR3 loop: CASRGVRDEQYF. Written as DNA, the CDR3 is TGTGCCAGCAGGGGCGTTAGGGACGAGCAGTACTTC.

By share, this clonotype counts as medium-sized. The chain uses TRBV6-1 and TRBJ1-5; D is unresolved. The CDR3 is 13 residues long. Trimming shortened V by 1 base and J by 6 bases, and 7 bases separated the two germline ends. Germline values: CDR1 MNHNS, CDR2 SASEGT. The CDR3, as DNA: TGTGCCAGCAGTGAAGGGGTTCTTCAGCCCCAGCATTTT. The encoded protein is CASSEGVLQPQHF.

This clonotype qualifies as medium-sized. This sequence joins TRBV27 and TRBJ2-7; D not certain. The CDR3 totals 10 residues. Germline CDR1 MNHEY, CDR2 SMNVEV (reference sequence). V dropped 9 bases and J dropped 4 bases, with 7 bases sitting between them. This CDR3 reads CASGLYEQYF. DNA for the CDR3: TGTGCCAGTGGCCTTTACGAGCAGTACTTC.

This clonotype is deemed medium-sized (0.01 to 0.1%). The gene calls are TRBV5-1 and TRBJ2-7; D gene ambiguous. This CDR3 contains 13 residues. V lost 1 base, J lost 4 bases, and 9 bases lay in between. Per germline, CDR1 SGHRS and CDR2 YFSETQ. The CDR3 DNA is TGCGCCAGCAGCTTGCCACACGGATACGAGCAGTACTTC. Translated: CASSLPHGYEQYF.

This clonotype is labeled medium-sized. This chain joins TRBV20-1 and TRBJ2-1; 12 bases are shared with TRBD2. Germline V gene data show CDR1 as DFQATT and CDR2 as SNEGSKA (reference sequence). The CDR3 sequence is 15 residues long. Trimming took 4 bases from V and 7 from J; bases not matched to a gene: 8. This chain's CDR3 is CSATTSGSKRNEQFF. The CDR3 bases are TGCAGTGCTACGACTAGCGGGAGTAAGAGGAATGAGCAGTTCTTC.

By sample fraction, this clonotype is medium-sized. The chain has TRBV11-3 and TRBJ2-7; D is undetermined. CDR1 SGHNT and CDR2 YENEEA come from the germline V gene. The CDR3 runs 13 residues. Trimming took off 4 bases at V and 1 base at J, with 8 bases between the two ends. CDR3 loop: CASSSLNSYEQYF. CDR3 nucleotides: TGTGCCAGCAGCTCCCTCAATTCCTACGAGCAGTACTTC.

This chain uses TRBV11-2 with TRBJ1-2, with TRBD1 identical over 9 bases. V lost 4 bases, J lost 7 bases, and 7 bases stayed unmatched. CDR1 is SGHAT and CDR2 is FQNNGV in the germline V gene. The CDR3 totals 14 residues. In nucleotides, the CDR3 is TGTGCCAGCAGCTCCGGACAGGGGACCCCTGGCTACACCTTC. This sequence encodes CASSSGQGTPGYTF.

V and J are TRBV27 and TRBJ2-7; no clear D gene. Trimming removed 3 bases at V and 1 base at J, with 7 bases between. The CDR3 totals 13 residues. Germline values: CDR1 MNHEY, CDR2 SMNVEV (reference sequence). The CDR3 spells CASSFTPSYEQYF. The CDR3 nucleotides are TGTGCCAGCAGTTTTACCCCATCCTACGAGCAGTACTTC.

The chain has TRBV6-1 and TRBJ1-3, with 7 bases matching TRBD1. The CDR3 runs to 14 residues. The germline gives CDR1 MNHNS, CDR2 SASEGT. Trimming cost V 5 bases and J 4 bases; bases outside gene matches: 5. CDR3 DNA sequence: TGTGCCAGCAGTCCCCGGGACAGCGGAAACACCATATATTTT. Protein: CASSPRDSGNTIYF.

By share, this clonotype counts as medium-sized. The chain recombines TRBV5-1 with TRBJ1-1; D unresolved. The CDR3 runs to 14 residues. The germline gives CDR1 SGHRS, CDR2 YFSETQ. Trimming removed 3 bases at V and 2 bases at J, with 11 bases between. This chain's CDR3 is CASSSPDVNTEAFF. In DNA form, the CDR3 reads TGCGCCAGCAGCTCCCCGGACGTAAACACTGAAGCTTTCTTT.

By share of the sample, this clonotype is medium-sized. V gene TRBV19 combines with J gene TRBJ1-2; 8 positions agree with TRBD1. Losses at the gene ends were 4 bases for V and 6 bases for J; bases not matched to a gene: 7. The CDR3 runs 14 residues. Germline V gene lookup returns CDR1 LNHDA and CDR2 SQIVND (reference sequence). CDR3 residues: CASSTRQGFNGYTF. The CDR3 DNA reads TGTGCCAGTAGTACCCGACAGGGGTTTAATGGCTACACCTTC.

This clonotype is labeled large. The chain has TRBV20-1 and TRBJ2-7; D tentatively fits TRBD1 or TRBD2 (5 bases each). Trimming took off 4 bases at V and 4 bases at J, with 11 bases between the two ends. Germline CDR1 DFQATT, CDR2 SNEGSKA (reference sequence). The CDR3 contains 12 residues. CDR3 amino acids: CSANGASYEQYF. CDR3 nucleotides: TGCAGTGCTAACGGGGCGTCTTACGAGCAGTACTTC.

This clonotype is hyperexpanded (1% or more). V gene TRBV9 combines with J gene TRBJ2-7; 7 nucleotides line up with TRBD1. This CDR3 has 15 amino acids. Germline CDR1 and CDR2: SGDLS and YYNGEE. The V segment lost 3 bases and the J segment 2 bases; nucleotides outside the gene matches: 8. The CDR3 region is CASSGSGTAPYEQYF. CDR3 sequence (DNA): TGTGCCAGCAGCGGTTCCGGGACAGCTCCCTACGAGCAGTACTTC.

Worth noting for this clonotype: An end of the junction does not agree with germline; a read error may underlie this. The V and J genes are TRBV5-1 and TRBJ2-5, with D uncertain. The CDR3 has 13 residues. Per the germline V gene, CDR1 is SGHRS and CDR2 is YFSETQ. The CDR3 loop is CSSKQLEQETQYF. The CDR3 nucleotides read TGCTCCAGCAAACAACTGGAACAAGAGACCCAGTACTTC.

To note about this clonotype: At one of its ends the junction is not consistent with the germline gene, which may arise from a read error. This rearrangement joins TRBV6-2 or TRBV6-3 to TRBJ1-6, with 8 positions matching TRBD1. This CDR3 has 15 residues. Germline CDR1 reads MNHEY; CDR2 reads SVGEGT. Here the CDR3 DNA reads TGTGTCAGCAGTTACACGACAGGGGAGGATTCACCCCTCCGCTTT. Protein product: CVSSYTTGEDSPLRF.

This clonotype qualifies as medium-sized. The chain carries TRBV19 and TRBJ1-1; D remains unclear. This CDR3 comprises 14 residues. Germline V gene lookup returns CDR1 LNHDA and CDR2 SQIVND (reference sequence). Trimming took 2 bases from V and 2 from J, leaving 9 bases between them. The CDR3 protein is CASSIISGNTEAFF. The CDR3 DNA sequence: TGTGCCAGTAGTATAATCTCAGGAAACACTGAAGCTTTCTTT.